The 3 T cell receptor beta chains given below trace back to one sample, sequenced in a study of T cells in Graves' hyperthyroidism and ophthalmopathy. Amplification yielded TCR beta CDR3 regions, with RNA transcripts as the source. The study used the HTBI primer set for a first-round RT-PCR of the TCR CDR3. Each CDR3 protein is one row after TCRdb ran MiXCR on the multiplex PCR reads. The repertoire holds fewer than 350,000 distinct CDR3 sequences, with about 13% as singletons. The sequencing sample was made of blood. Receptors originate from a woman aged 40 to 55 with Graves' hyperthyroidism.

The chain couples TRBV4-1 to TRBJ2-1, with no clear D. The V gene lost 6 bases and the J gene lost 8 bases, with 17 bases spanning the gap. CDR1 and CDR2 (germline): MGHRA, YSYEKL. CDR3 length equals 14 residues. Written as DNA, the CDR3 is TGCGCCAGCAGACCCATGGGATCTCGGGATGAGCAGTTCTTC. This gives the protein CASRPMGSRDEQFF.

This clonotype was recorded many times. The V call is TRBV11-3, the J call TRBJ1-1; D is ambiguous. From germline, CDR1 is SGHNT and CDR2 YENEEA. Trimming left V 1 base short and J 4 bases short, with 13 bases between. This CDR3 is built from 15 residues. This CDR3 reads CASSLGRVFPTEAFF. The DNA for the CDR3 is TGTGCCAGCAGCTTAGGTCGGGTGTTCCCCACTGAAGCTTTCTTT.

This clonotype appeared many times. V usage is TRBV30 and J usage is TRBJ2-1, with unresolved D. Between the trimmed V and J ends, which lost 3 bases and 10 bases, there was a span of 13 bases. The CDR3 totals 12 residues. Germline loops: CDR1 GTSNPN, CDR2 SVGIG (reference sequence). The CDR3 DNA sequence: TGTGCCTGGAGCGCTACCCTAGACGAGCAGTTCTTC. Its translation: CAWSATLDEQFF. Using reference TRBV30 and TRBJ2-1 for the parts outside the CDR3, the full variable domain is SQTIHQWPATLVQPVGSPLSLECTVEGTSNPNLYWYRQAAGRGLQLLFYSVGIGQISSEVPQNLSASRPQDRQFILSSKKLLLSDSGFYLCAWSATLDEQFFGPGTRLTVL.